The next 18 T cell receptor beta chains were all read from a single sample in a study of CXCR3-negative and CXCR3-positive naive CD8 T cells. For these TCRs, the target antigens are not known. General study findings and limits: TRB CDR3s of CXCR3-positive naive cells were more hydrophobic than those of CXCR3-negative naive cells.

With UMI labels, 5' RACE was used to prepare the TRB cDNA libraries. Reprocessing the 5' RACE reads, TCRdb reports a single entry for every CDR3 protein and omits DNA. Recorded for this sample: about 89,000 distinct CDR3 sequences. The sequenced material came from naive CXCR3+ CD8+ T cells from blood. Subset denoted: CD45RO-CCR7+CD27+CD95- naive CD8+ T cells expressing CXCR3 (TNR3+). The receptors here all came from a human donor in good health. Some clones in this sample may be carry-over from other donors' samples.

The V and J genes are TRBV25-1 and TRBJ2-1. Per germline, CDR1 MGHDK and CDR2 SYGVNS. CDR3 length equals 14 residues. CDR3 residues: CASSEFLGPDEQFF.

This sequence joins TRBV7-9 and TRBJ2-1. Germline-derived CDR1 and CDR2 are SEHNR and FQNEAQ (reference sequence). CDR3 size: 13 residues. The CDR3 spells CASSLKGGNEQFF. Together with reference TRBV7-9 and TRBJ2-1, the CDR3 gives the full variable domain: DTGVSQNPRHKITKRGQNVTFRCDPISEHNRLYWYRQTLGQGPEFLTYFQNEAQLEKSRLLSDRFSAERPKGSFSTLEIQRTEQGDSAMYLCASSLKGGNEQFFGPGTRLTVL.

The chain joins TRBV29-1 to TRBJ2-5; the TCRdb D gene call, TRBD1, has no DNA to confirm it. CDR1 is SQVTM, CDR2 ANQGSEA, per germline. The CDR3 is 14 residues long. The CDR3 sequence: CSVEYMGGQETQYF.

The rearrangement joins TRBV29-1 to TRBJ1-1; TCRdb's D call of TRBD1 is untestable without DNA. The CDR3 consists of 11 residues. Germline CDR1 reads SQVTM; CDR2 reads ANQGSEA. Here the CDR3 reads CSAGPNTEAFF. The full variable domain, its missing parts supplied by reference TRBV29-1 and TRBJ1-1, is SAVISQKPSRDICQRGTSLTIQCQVDSQVTMMFWYRQQPGQSLTLIATANQGSEATYESGFVIDKFPISRPNLTFSTLTVSNMSPEDSSIYLCSAGPNTEAFFGQGTRLTVV.

V gene TRBV5-1 combines with J gene TRBJ2-7; there is no DNA to check the TCRdb D call of TRBD1. CDR1 and CDR2 from the germline V gene are SGHRS and YFSETQ. The CDR3 is 15 residues long. CDR3 loop: CASSLEDRVFYEQYF.

This chain links TRBV6-5 with TRBJ1-1. Germline values: CDR1 MNHEY, CDR2 SVGAGI. CDR3 size: 15 residues. CDR3 region: CASSYSKRMNTEAFF.

The rearrangement joins TRBV4-1 to TRBJ2-3; the D call of TRBD2 rests on TCRdb alone, since no DNA is present to check it. The V gene's germline CDR1 is MGHRA and CDR2 YSYEKL. This CDR3 has 16 amino acids. The CDR3 is CASSLETGLTTDTQYF.

The chain uses TRBV7-9 and TRBJ1-1; TCRdb indicates TRBD1, and absent DNA this call remains unverified. This CDR3 is built from 15 residues. CDR1 SEHNR and CDR2 FQNEAQ come from the germline V gene (reference sequence). This CDR3 reads CASSLVGRMNTEAFF. The full variable domain, its missing parts supplied by reference TRBV7-9 and TRBJ1-1, is DTGVSQNPRHKITKRGQNVTFRCDPISEHNRLYWYRQTLGQGPEFLTYFQNEAQLEKSRLLSDRFSAERPKGSFSTLEIQRTEQGDSAMYLCASSLVGRMNTEAFFGQGTRLTVV.

The V gene is TRBV7-9, the J gene TRBJ2-1; TCRdb reports TRBD2, a call that lacks DNA to check it against. Per germline, CDR1 SEHNR and CDR2 FQNEAQ (reference sequence). There are 16 residues in the CDR3. The chain's CDR3 is CASGITPRRLEDEQFF.

J is TRBJ2-1 and V is TRBV29-1; the TCRdb D gene call, TRBD2, has no DNA to confirm it. This CDR3 has 13 residues. Germline CDR1 reads SQVTM; CDR2 reads ANQGSEA. The CDR3: CSVTSGGYNEQFF.

The J gene is TRBJ2-2, the V gene TRBV6-5; TCRdb's assignment of TRBD1 cannot be checked, as there is no DNA. CDR3 size: 15 residues. The germline CDR1 and CDR2 sequences are MNHEY and SVGAGI. The CDR3 sequence is CASSYTGGNTGELFF.

The CDR3 is CATSRDLGTQETQYF. V usage is TRBV15 and J usage is TRBJ2-5. The CDR3 contains 15 residues. Germline-derived CDR1 and CDR2 are LNHNV and YYDKDF (reference sequence). Supplemented by reference TRBV15 and TRBJ2-5, the full variable domain reads DAMVIQNPRYQVTQFGKPVTLSCSQTLNHNVMYWYQQKSSQAPKLLFHYYDKDFNNEADTPDNFQSRRPNTSFCFLDIRSPGLGDTAMYLCATSRDLGTQETQYFGPGTRLLVL.

This chain joins TRBV29-1 and TRBJ2-5; TCRdb selects TRBD1, and the lack of DNA leaves this call unchecked. The germline V gene has CDR1 SQVTM and CDR2 ANQGSEA. The CDR3 is made up of 11 amino acids. The CDR3 spells CSVFDRGGGRF.

The chain employs TRBV12-3 or TRBV12-4 and TRBJ1-1. The CDR3 is made up of 12 amino acids. CDR3 loop: CASSIGQAEAFF.

The rearrangement links TRBV28 to TRBJ1-2; TCRdb returns TRBD1, unconfirmable since there is no DNA. CDR1 is MDHEN and CDR2 is SYDVKM in the germline V gene. This CDR3 has 14 amino acids. CDR3 sequence: CASRPGHINYGYTF.

The chain links TRBV2 to TRBJ2-5; no DNA is available, so the TRBD1 call from TCRdb remains unchecked. Germline V CDR1 and CDR2: SNHLY, FYNNEI. The CDR3 extends over 15 amino acids. CDR3 region: CASSRAGGLQETQYF.

The rearrangement links TRBV20-1 to TRBJ2-1; TCRdb's D gene call, TRBD1, goes unchecked for lack of DNA. Germline loops: CDR1 DFQATT, CDR2 SNEGSKA (reference sequence). The CDR3 is made up of 15 amino acids. CDR3 in amino acids: CSANPGDSLYNEQFF.

The chain couples TRBV7-7 to TRBJ2-1; TCRdb outputs TRBD2, but without DNA this stays unchecked. The germline V gene encodes CDR1 SSHAT and CDR2 FNYEAQ (reference sequence). The CDR3 sequence is 12 residues long. The chain's CDR3 is CARSGNEGEQFF.